Presented here are 29 T cell receptor beta chains from one specimen sequenced in a study of sequential checkpoint blockade in melanoma. Sequencing was performed with immunoSEQ multiplex PCR; in TCRdb, only in-frame clones are kept and a portion is missing. The sample holds 6,000 or so clones, over 40% seen once. The treatment was: randomized to nivolumab then ipilimumab (arm A) or the reverse (arm B). This specimen was CD8+ T cells sorted from blood (inferred from file names), taken from a patient given nivolumab and ipilimumab in sequence. The receptors were sampled from a human patient with melanoma. Some clones in this sample may be carry-over from other donors' samples.

The chain combines TRBV9 with TRBJ2-7; 9 bases agree with TRBD2. The germline V gene encodes CDR1 SGDLS and CDR2 YYNGEE. The trim removed 4 bases at V and 2 bases at J, leaving 16 bases unmatched. The CDR3 runs 18 residues. The CDR3 is CASSHLGGSGGVAYEQYF. In DNA, the CDR3 is TGTGCCAGCAGCCATCTGGGTGGTAGCGGGGGTGTGGCCTACGAGCAGTACTTC.

This clone was observed a single time. The V call is TRBV27, the J call TRBJ2-7; 9 bases are a match to TRBD1. CDR3 length equals 15 residues. Germline V CDR1 and CDR2: MNHEY, SMNVEV (reference sequence). J gave up 1 base and V 4 bases, and 5 bases lay outside the gene matches. The CDR3 region has the DNA TGTGCCAGCAGTTCTCCGGGACAGGGATCCTACGAGCAGTACTTC. It is translated as CASSSPGQGSYEQYF.

J is TRBJ2-7 and V is TRBV5-4, with 7 bases identical to TRBD1. Per the germline V gene, CDR1 is SGHNT and CDR2 is YYREEE (reference sequence). The CDR3 has 14 residues. The V segment lost 0 bases and the J segment 3 bases; nucleotides outside the gene matches: 3. The CDR3 nucleotides read TGTGCCAGCAGCTTGGACAGGGGAAACTACGAGCAGTACTTC. This gives the protein CASSLDRGNYEQYF.

J is TRBJ2-1 and V is TRBV11-2; D unresolved. Looked up from germline, CDR1 is SGHAT and CDR2 is FQNNGV. V was clipped by 5 bases and J by 0 bases, with 11 bases between them. The CDR3 is 15 amino acids. The CDR3 here is CASSTGSSSYNEQFF. Written as DNA, the CDR3 is TGTGCCAGCAGCACCGGGTCCAGCTCCTACAATGAGCAGTTCTTC.

V is TRBV28 and J is TRBJ1-4; D unresolved. Germline V lookup: CDR1 MDHEN, CDR2 SYDVKM. CDR3 size: 14 residues. The V end lost 8 bases, the J end lost 8 bases, and 18 bases lay between the germline ends. Written as DNA, the CDR3 is TGTGCCAGCGGAGGTCGGCAATCAGTGGAAAAACTGTTTTTT. Translating gives CASGGRQSVEKLFF.

Here the CDR3 DNA reads TGTGCCAGCAGACCCGGACAGGGTAATCAGCCCCAGCATTTT. Translating gives CASRPGQGNQPQHF. The chain has TRBV21-1 and TRBJ1-5; the table's TRBD1 call for D was not verified on the DNA. TRBV21-1 is termed a pseudogene. CDR3 length: 14 residues.

V gene TRBV6-6 combines with J gene TRBJ2-7; weak D call: TRBD1 (5 bases). CDR3 length: 14 amino acids. Germline V gene data show CDR1 as MNHNY and CDR2 as SVGAGI (reference sequence). The V and J ends lost 4 bases and 7 bases respectively, with 17 bases between them. The CDR3 DNA follows: TGTGCCAGCAGTTTAACAGACAGTCTGGGGGAGCAGTACTTC. This sequence encodes CASSLTDSLGEQYF.

The V call is TRBV4-2, the J call TRBJ1-5; 9 nucleotides match TRBD1. Germline assignment: CDR1 LGHNA and CDR2 YNFKEQ. CDR3 length: 13 amino acids. The trim removed 4 bases at V and 8 bases at J, leaving 3 bases unmatched. The CDR3 DNA follows: TGTGCCAGCAGCCTAGACAGGGGGGAGCCCCAGCATTTT. Its protein is CASSLDRGEPQHF.

The chain has TRBV27 and TRBJ1-4; D may be TRBD1 (6 bases). Trimming stripped 5 bases from V and 6 bases from J, with 16 bases between. Germline V gene lookup returns CDR1 MNHEY and CDR2 SMNVEV (reference sequence). This CDR3 spans 15 amino acids. CDR3 region: CASSTHRVGDEKLFF. The CDR3 nucleotides are TGTGCCAGCAGTACACACAGGGTTGGGGATGAAAAACTGTTTTTT.

In this sample, this clone turned up many times. The rearrangement links TRBV10-3 to TRBJ2-7; D is possibly TRBD2 (6 bases). Trimming removed 1 base at V and 3 bases at J, with 13 bases between. The CDR3 sequence is 15 residues long. Looked up from germline, CDR1 is ENHRY and CDR2 is SYGVKD. CDR3 loop: CAISELGRGDYEQYF. In DNA, the CDR3 is TGTGCCATCAGTGAGTTGGGGCGGGGCGACTACGAGCAGTACTTC.

This clone was detected a few times. The chain recombines TRBV5-5 with TRBJ1-1, with 7 positions matching TRBD1. The V segment lost 4 bases and the J segment 1 base; nucleotides outside the gene matches: 10. This CDR3 is built from 16 residues. The V gene's germline CDR1 is SGHKS and CDR2 YYEKEE (reference sequence). As DNA, the CDR3 is TGTGCCAGCAGCCAAGATCGGTCAGGGGGGAACACTGAAGCTTTCTTT. This gives the protein CASSQDRSGGNTEAFF.

This chain links TRBV19 with TRBJ1-1; D is unclear. V lost 8 bases, J lost 0 bases, and 10 bases lay in between. The CDR3 has 13 amino acids. Germline loops: CDR1 LNHDA, CDR2 SQIVND (reference sequence). The CDR3 loop is CASRVNMNTEAFF. The CDR3 region has the DNA TGTGCCAGTCGTGTGAACATGAACACTGAAGCTTTCTTT.

The chain carries TRBV11-2 and TRBJ2-5; D is undetermined. The J call is uncertain, as TRBJ2-7 better fits the DNA end. The CDR3 covers 16 residues. CDR1 and CDR2 from the germline V gene are SGHAT and FQNNGV. The CDR3 DNA sequence: TGTGCCAGCAGCTCCGACGGTGGGCTTCCAGCCTACGAGCAGTACTTC. Translation gives CASSSDGGLPAYEQYF.

The J gene is TRBJ2-7, the V gene TRBV7-9, with D maybe TRBD2 (6 bases). The CDR3 length is 17 residues. The germline gives CDR1 SEHNR, CDR2 FQNEAQ (reference sequence). V was pared by 5 bases and J by 1 base, with 21 bases between. The CDR3, as DNA: TGTGCCAGCAGCCCCCGGGGAGGTAGCATGGGGTCCTACGAGCAGTACTTC. It encodes CASSPRGGSMGSYEQYF.

This chain connects TRBV29-1 to TRBJ1-1, with D tentatively TRBD1 (6 bases). Per germline, CDR1 SQVTM and CDR2 ANQGSEA. Trimming shortened V by 3 bases and J by 4 bases, and 18 bases separated the two germline ends. The CDR3 sequence is 15 residues long. CDR3: CSVEWLWQGITEAFF. In nucleotides, the CDR3 is TGCAGCGTTGAGTGGCTCTGGCAGGGGATCACTGAAGCTTTCTTT.

The rearrangement joins TRBV7-2 to TRBJ1-1; D is perhaps TRBD1 (5 bases). V lost 1 base to trimming and J lost 4 bases, with 10 bases between them. Germline CDR1 is SGHTA and CDR2 is FQGNSA. CDR3 length: 14 amino acids. CDR3 in amino acids: CASSLVGRVTEAFF. The DNA for the CDR3 is TGTGCCAGCAGCTTAGTGGGCAGGGTCACTGAAGCTTTCTTT.

V usage is TRBV9 and J usage is TRBJ2-3, with 8 bases fitting TRBD2. The germline V gene has CDR1 SGDLS and CDR2 YYNGEE. V shed 4 bases, J shed 4 bases, and the junction held 5 bases outside the gene matches. The CDR3 has 14 amino acids. CDR3 coding DNA: TGTGCCAGCAGCTTGAGGACTAGCTCAGATACGCAGTATTTT. Translation: CASSLRTSSDTQYF.

The chain employs TRBV6-5 and TRBJ2-7, with D uncertain. Germline loops: CDR1 MNHEY, CDR2 SVGAGI. This CDR3 has 13 residues. V lost 2 bases to trimming and J lost 2 bases, with 7 bases between them. The CDR3, as DNA: TGTGCCAGCAGTTACGGCAGAACCTACGAGCAGTACTTC. Its translation is CASSYGRTYEQYF.

This clone was observed a few times. CDR3 DNA: TGTGCCAGCAGCTTAGCGGACAGGGGAGATGAAAAACTGTTTTTT. Translating it yields CASSLADRGDEKLFF. This sequence joins TRBV11-2 and TRBJ1-4, with 9 bases that match TRBD1. The CDR3 extends over 15 amino acids. Germline V gene sequence: CDR1 SGHAT, CDR2 FQNNGV. Germline trimming cut 1 base from V and 6 bases from J; bases unmatched to any gene: 3.

This clone is medium-sized (0.01 to 0.1%) by share. The chain couples TRBV5-6 to TRBJ1-6, with D possibly TRBD1 on 6 matching bases. Germline assignment: CDR1 SGHDT and CDR2 YYEEEE. V was cut by 5 bases and J by 0 bases, with 12 bases left in between. CDR3 length equals 16 residues. The CDR3 DNA is TGTGCCAGCAGTAAAGGGGGTGGCTCCTATAATTCACCCCTCCACTTT. It translates to CASSKGGGSYNSPLHF.

This clone showed up just a few times. The chain uses TRBV28 and TRBJ1-1, with D possibly TRBD1 on 5 matching bases. Germline CDR1 is MDHEN and CDR2 is SYDVKM. This CDR3 is 14 amino acids long. The V end was cut by 6 bases, the J end by 4 bases, with 15 bases between. CDR3 amino acids: CASSAGTVGTEAFF. CDR3 DNA sequence: TGTGCCAGCAGCGCCGGGACTGTGGGCACTGAAGCTTTCTTT. The entire variable domain, with the rest obtained from reference TRBV28 and TRBJ1-1, is as follows: DVKVTQSSRYLVKRTGEKVFLECVQDMDHENMFWYRQDPGLGLRLIYFSYDVKMKEKGDIPEGYSVSREKKERFSLILESASTNQTSMYLCASSAGTVGTEAFFGQGTRLTVV.

This clone has just a few counts. An end of the junction differs from the germline gene, which may be a read error. The chain combines TRBV5-3 with TRBJ2-7, with D perhaps being TRBD1 or TRBD2 (6 bases each). TRBV5-3 is an ORF, with its function uncertain. The CDR3 has 14 residues. The chain's CDR3 is CASSLGGSFYEQYF. The CDR3 DNA is TGTGCCAGCAGCTTGGGGGGCAGTTTCTACGAGCAGTACTTC.

The rearrangement uses TRBV5-2 and TRBJ2-7; TRBD2, the table's D call, lacks a check against the DNA. TRBV5-2 is a pseudogene segment. This CDR3 has 15 residues. The CDR3 DNA reads TGCGCCAGCAGCCGGGGAGAGAGCAGTCCCTACGAGCAGTACTTC. Translating it yields CASSRGESSPYEQYF.

The genes are TRBV6-4 and TRBJ2-1; tentatively, D is TRBD1 (6 bases). The CDR3 spans 14 residues. CDR1 and CDR2 from the germline V gene are MRHNA and SNTAGT. V dropped 0 bases and J dropped 7 bases, with 10 bases sitting between them. In DNA, the CDR3 is TGTGCCAGCAGTGACTCTGGGACAACTAATGAGCAGTTCTTC. Protein product: CASSDSGTTNEQFF.

A few counts support this clone. The chain employs TRBV27 and TRBJ1-2; maybe TRBD1 (5 bases). The V and J ends lost 5 bases and 0 bases respectively, with 7 bases between them. The germline V gene has CDR1 MNHEY and CDR2 SMNVEV (reference sequence). This CDR3 region has 13 residues. The CDR3 DNA sequence: TGTGCCAGCAGTGAACAGGCTAACTATGGCTACACCTTC. Encoded protein: CASSEQANYGYTF.

The chain couples TRBV7-9 to TRBJ2-7, with TRBD1 matching 8 bases. Germline V gene sequence: CDR1 SEHNR, CDR2 FQNEAQ (reference sequence). The CDR3 has 17 amino acids. J was trimmed by 0 bases and V by 4 bases; bases with no gene match: 11. The CDR3 loop is CASSSLPTGDHSYEQYF. The CDR3 coding sequence is TGTGCCAGCAGCTCTCTACCGACAGGGGACCACTCCTACGAGCAGTACTTC. The full variable domain, its missing parts supplied by reference TRBV7-9 and TRBJ2-7, is DTGVSQNPRHKITKRGQNVTFRCDPISEHNRLYWYRQTLGQGPEFLTYFQNEAQLEKSRLLSDRFSAERPKGSFSTLEIQRTEQGDSAMYLCASSSLPTGDHSYEQYFGPGTRLTVT.

The chain recombines TRBV7-6 with TRBJ1-2; D ambiguous. V lost 0 bases and J lost 4, with 6 bases in between. Germline lookup yields CDR1 SGHVS and CDR2 FNYEAQ. This CDR3 has 13 residues. CDR3 region: CASSLAPGYGYTF. DNA for the CDR3: TGTGCCAGCAGCTTAGCGCCCGGCTATGGCTACACCTTC.

This clone is deemed medium-sized. This chain links TRBV27 with TRBJ2-7; D is perhaps TRBD1 (6 bases). V gave up 4 bases and J gave up 6 bases, with 16 bases separating them. The germline CDR1 and CDR2 sequences are MNHEY and SMNVEV (reference sequence). This CDR3 comprises 14 residues. CDR3 sequence (DNA): TGTGCCAGCAGTTCAACCCCGGGACACTTCGAGCAGTACTTC. Its translation is CASSSTPGHFEQYF.

This rearrangement joins TRBV4-3 to TRBJ2-1, with TRBD1 matching over 8 bases. The CDR3 runs 16 residues. V gave up 3 bases and J gave up 5 bases; unmatched junction bases: 9. Germline V gene lookup returns CDR1 LGHNA and CDR2 YSLEER. CDR3 nucleotides: TGCGCCAGCAGCCACCGACAGGGGTCCTCGAACAATGAGCAGTTCTTC. Its translation: CASSHRQGSSNNEQFF.